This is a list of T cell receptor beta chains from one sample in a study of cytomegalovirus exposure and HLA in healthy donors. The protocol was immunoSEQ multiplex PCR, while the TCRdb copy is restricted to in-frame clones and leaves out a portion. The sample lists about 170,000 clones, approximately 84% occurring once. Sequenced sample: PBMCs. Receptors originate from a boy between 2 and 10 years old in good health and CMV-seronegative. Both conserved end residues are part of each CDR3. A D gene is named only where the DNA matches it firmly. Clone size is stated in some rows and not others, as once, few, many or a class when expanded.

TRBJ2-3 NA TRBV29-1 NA CSVGTITDTQYF TGCAGCGTTGGCACAATCACAGATACGCAGTATTTT
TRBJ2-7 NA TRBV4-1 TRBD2 CASSRGGTTYEQYF TGCGCCAGCAGCCGGGGAGGGACTACCTACGAGCAGTACTTC
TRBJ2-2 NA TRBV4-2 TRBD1 CASSQDIGQGTGELFF TGTGCCAGCAGCCAAGATATAGGACAGGGGACCGGGGAGCTGTTTTTT
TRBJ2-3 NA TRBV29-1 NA CSVARTDTDTQYF TGCAGCGTTGCTAGGACAGACACAGATACGCAGTATTTT
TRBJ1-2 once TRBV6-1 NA CASSEAQGRNYGYTF TGTGCCAGCAGTGAAGCGCAGGGCCGGAACTATGGCTACACCTTC
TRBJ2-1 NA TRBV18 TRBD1 CASSLRTGLSNEQFF TGTGCCAGCTCACTCCGGACAGGGTTGAGCAATGAGCAGTTCTTC
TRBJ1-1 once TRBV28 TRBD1 CASSRDRDIEAFF TGTGCCAGCAGTAGAGACAGGGACATTGAAGCTTTCTTT
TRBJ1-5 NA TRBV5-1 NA CASSPGAGYNQPQHF TGCGCCAGCAGCCCCGGTGCGGGGTACAATCAGCCCCAGCATTTT
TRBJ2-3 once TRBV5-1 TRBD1 CASSPGGSTDTQYF TGCGCCAGCAGCCCAGGGGGTAGCACAGATACGCAGTATTTT
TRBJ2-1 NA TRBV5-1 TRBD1 CASTLQGTGFDEQFF TGCGCCAGCACCCTTCAAGGGACAGGGTTCGATGAGCAGTTCTTC
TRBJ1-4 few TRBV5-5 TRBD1 CASSLMTGENEKLFF TGTGCCAGCAGCCTAATGACAGGGGAGAATGAAAAACTGTTTTTT
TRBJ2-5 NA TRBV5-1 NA CASKRRLTTDNQETQYF TGCGCCAGCAAGAGGAGACTAACAACAGATAACCAAGAGACCCAGTACTTC
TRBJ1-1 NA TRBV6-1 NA CASSVTESNTEAFF TGTGCCAGCAGCGTTACAGAATCGAACACTGAAGCTTTCTTT
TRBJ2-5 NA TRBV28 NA CASSTTTGLYQETQYF TGTGCCAGCAGTACTACGACAGGTCTGTACCAAGAGACCCAGTACTTC
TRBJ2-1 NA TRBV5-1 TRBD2 CASGNQSGRAGEQFF TGCGCCAGCGGAAACCAGAGCGGGAGGGCCGGGGAGCAGTTCTTC
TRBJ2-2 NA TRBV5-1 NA CASSFETGELFF TGCGCCAGCAGCTTTGAGACCGGGGAGCTGTTTTTT
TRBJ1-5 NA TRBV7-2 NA CASSSQGRQPQHF TGTGCCAGCAGCTCCCAGGGAAGGCAGCCCCAGCATTTT
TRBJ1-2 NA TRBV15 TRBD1 CATSGSGTGGDYGYTF TGTGCCACCAGCGGATCCGGGACAGGGGGAGACTATGGCTACACCTTC
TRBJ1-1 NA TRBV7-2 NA CASSLRRGRDTEAFF TGTGCCAGCAGCTTAAGAAGGGGAAGGGACACTGAAGCTTTCTTT
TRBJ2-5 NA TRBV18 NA CASSPGNRQETQYF TGTGCCAGCTCACCGGGAAACAGGCAAGAGACCCAGTACTTC
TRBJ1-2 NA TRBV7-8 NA CASSTRPHTSGTSKRANGYTF TGTGCCAGCAGCACCAGACCCCATACGTCAGGGACATCAAAACGAGCGAATGGCTACACCTTC
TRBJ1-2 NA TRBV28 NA CASSLTNYGYTF TGTGCCAGCAGTTTAACAAACTATGGCTACACCTTC
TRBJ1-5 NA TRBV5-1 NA CASSDGNAGESNQPQHF TGCGCCAGCAGCGACGGGAACGCCGGGGAGAGCAATCAGCCCCAGCATTTT
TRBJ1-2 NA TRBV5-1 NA CASSIRTEAYGYTF TGCGCCAGCAGCATCCGGACAGAAGCCTATGGCTACACCTTC
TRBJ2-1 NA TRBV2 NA CASRADSVEQFF TGTGCCAGCAGAGCGGACTCGGTCGAGCAGTTCTTC
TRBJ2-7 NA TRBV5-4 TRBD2 CASSVAGPTYEQYF TGTGCCAGCAGCGTAGCGGGGCCCACCTACGAGCAGTACTTC
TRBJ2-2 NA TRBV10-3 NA CAITPRWGAGELFF TGTGCCATCACACCCCGGTGGGGCGCCGGGGAGCTGTTTTTT
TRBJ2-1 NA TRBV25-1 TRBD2 CASSTPSGRSSYNEQFF TGTGCCAGCAGTACACCTAGCGGGAGGAGCTCCTACAATGAGCAGTTCTTC
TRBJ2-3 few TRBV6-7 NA CASSYGQALYTDTQYF TGTGCCAGCAGTTATGGGCAGGCGCTTTACACAGATACGCAGTATTTT
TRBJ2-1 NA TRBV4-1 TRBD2 CASSRHPPVAGRNEQFF TGCGCCAGCAGCCGCCATCCCCCAGTAGCGGGACGCAATGAGCAGTTCTTC
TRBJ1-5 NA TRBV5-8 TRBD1 CASSDRGSQPQHF TGTGCCAGCAGTGACAGGGGAAGTCAGCCCCAGCATTTT
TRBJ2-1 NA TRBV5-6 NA CASSGQDWNSYNEQFF TGTGCCAGCAGCGGGCAGGATTGGAACTCCTACAATGAGCAGTTCTTC
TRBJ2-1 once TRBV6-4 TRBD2 CANSPRGGNEQFF TGTGCCAACTCCCCGCGGGGGGGGAATGAGCAGTTCTTC
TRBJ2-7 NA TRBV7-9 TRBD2 CASSRSGRASSYEQYF TGTGCCAGCAGCCGTAGCGGGAGGGCGTCGTCCTACGAGCAGTACTTC
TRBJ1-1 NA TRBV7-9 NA CASSLFSVMNTEAFF TGTGCCAGCAGCTTATTCAGTGTGATGAACACTGAAGCTTTCTTT
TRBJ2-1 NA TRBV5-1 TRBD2 CASSLGTSGRYEQFF TGCGCCAGCAGCTTGGGGACTAGCGGGAGATATGAGCAGTTCTTC
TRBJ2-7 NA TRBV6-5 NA CASSRRAFGEQYF TGTGCCAGCAGTAGGAGGGCATTCGGCGAGCAGTACTTC
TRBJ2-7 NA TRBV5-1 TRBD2 CASSPDRLAGSDEQYF TGCGCCAGCAGCCCGGATCGACTAGCGGGAAGCGACGAGCAGTACTTC
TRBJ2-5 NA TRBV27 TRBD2 CASSFWGGGEQYF TGTGCCAGCAGTTTCTGGGGGGGTGGTGAGCAGTACTTC